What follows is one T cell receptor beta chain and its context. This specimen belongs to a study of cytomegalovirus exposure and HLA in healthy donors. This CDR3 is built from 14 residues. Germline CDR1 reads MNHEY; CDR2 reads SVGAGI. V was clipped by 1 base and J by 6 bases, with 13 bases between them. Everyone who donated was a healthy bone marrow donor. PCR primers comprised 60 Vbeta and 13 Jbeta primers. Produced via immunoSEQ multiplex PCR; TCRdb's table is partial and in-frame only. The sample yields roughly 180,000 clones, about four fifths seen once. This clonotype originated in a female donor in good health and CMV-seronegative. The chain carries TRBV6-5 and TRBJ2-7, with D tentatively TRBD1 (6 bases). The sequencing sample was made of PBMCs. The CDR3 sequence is CASSYFQGSAEQYF. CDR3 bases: TGTGCCAGCAGTTACTTTCAGGGGTCGGCCGAGCAGTACTTC.